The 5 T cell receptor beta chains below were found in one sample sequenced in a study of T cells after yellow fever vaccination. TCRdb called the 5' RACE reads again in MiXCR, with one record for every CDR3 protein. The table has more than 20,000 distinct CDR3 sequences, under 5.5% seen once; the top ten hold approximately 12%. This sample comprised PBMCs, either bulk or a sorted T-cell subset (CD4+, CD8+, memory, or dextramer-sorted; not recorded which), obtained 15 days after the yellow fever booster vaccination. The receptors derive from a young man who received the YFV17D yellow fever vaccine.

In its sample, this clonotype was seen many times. The DNA of the CDR3 is TGTGCCAGCAGCCAACTAGCGGGAGTATACAATGAGCAGTTCTTC. Translated: CASSQLAGVYNEQFF. The chain combines TRBV7-2 with TRBJ2-1; TRBD2 agrees at 11 bases. V was clipped by 5 bases and J by 4 bases; unmatched bases: 4. From germline, CDR1 is SGHTA and CDR2 FQGNSA. The CDR3 extends over 15 amino acids. Full variable domain (rest looked up from reference TRBV7-2 and TRBJ2-1): GAGVSQSPSNKVTEKGKDVELRCDPISGHTALYWYRQSLGQGLEFLIYFQGNSAPDKSGLPSDRFSAERTGGSVSTLTIQRTQQEDSAVYLCASSQLAGVYNEQFFGPGTRLTVL.

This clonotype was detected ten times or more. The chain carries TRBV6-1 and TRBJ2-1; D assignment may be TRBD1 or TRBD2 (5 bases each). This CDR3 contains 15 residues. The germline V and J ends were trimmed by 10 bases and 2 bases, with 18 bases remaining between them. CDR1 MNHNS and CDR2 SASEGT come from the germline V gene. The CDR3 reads CATYRDLGAYNEQFF. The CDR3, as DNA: TGTGCCACCTATCGGGACCTGGGGGCCTACAATGAGCAGTTCTTC.

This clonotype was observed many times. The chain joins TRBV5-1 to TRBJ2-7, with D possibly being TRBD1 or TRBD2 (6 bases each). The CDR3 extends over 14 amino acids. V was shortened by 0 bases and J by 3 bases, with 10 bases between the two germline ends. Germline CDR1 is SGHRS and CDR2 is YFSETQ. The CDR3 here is CASSLEGGNYEQYF. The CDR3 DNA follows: TGCGCCAGCAGCTTGGAAGGGGGGAACTACGAGCAGTACTTC.

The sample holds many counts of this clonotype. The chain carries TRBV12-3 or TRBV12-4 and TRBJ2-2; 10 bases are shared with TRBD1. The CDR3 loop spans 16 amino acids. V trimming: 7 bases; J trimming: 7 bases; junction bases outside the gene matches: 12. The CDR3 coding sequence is TGTGCCAGCACCTCCCTTGGACAGGGGGTAGTCGGGGAGCTGTTTTTT. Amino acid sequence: CASTSLGQGVVGELFF.

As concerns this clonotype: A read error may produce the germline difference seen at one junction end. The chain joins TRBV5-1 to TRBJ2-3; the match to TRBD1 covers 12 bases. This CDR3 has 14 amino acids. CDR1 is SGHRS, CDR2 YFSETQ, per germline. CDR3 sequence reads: CASRKGQGADTHYF. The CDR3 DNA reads TGCGCCAGCAGGAAGGGACAGGGGGCGGATACGCACTATTTT.